This T cell receptor beta chain stems from a study of shared clonotypes between healthy human individuals. Study findings and constraints: Owing to a small donor count, the genetic and exposure-history diversity represented was limited. Lower generation probabilities were found for non-shared clonotypes than for those shared by all four donors.

Genomic DNA of each subset was evenly split across several immunoSEQ plates. TCRdb's copy holds only in-frame clones and misses some; the assay was immunoSEQ multiplex PCR. The sample yields around 1.5 million clones, under 99% seen once. J was trimmed by 5 bases and V by 4 bases; bases with no gene match: 11. Germline-derived CDR1 and CDR2 are MGHDK and SYGVNS. The CDR3 loop spans 17 amino acids. Worth noting for this clone: Its antigen is not identified.

This receptor was taken from a man aged 25 to 40 in good health. The source material was naive CD4+ T cells sorted from blood. The subset: CD45RA+ positively selected. The chain recombines TRBV25-1 with TRBJ2-2; 9 nucleotides match TRBD1. This CDR3 is CASSVRPGQGQTGELFF. The DNA of the CDR3 is TGTGCCAGCAGTGTTCGACCGGGACAGGGTCAAACCGGGGAGCTGTTTTTT.